One sample yielded the 16 T cell receptor beta chains listed below, sequenced in a study of cytomegalovirus exposure and HLA in healthy donors. Libraries were prepared by immunoSEQ multiplex PCR; TCRdb keeps only in-frame clonotypes and omits some of them. The repertoire has around 190,000 clones, more than 75% of them found once; the top ten carry roughly 1.5%. Sample: PBMCs. These receptors were taken from a woman under 30 in good health and CMV-seronegative.

This clone was counted once. The rearrangement uses TRBV25-1 and TRBJ1-1; 7 positions agree with TRBD1. Per the germline V gene, CDR1 is MGHDK and CDR2 is SYGVNS. The CDR3 is 13 amino acids. V lost 6 bases, J lost 5 bases, and 6 bases stayed unmatched. The CDR3 bases are TGTGCCAGCAGCCGGAAGGGGGCAACTGAAGCTTTCTTT. Residues: CASSRKGATEAFF.

The chain recombines TRBV13 with TRBJ2-7; 7 nucleotides agree with TRBD1. With V trimmed by 5 bases and J by 0 bases, 10 bases remained unmatched. The CDR3 loop spans 16 amino acids. Germline CDR1 PRHDT, CDR2 FYEKMQ (reference sequence). The CDR3 sequence: CASSTSGTASSYEQYF. The CDR3 bases are TGTGCCAGCAGCACCTCCGGGACAGCAAGCTCCTACGAGCAGTACTTC.

The J gene is TRBJ1-1, the V gene TRBV6-5; D call uncertain. Trimming took off 6 bases at V and 7 bases at J, with 9 bases between the two ends. The CDR3 is made up of 11 amino acids. CDR1 is MNHEY, CDR2 SVGAGI, per germline. DNA for the CDR3: TGTGCCAGCAGGCGGAGCCTTGAAGCTTTCTTT. Residues: CASRRSLEAFF.

This chain uses TRBV11-2 with TRBJ2-5; possible D gene TRBD1, 5 bases. The germline gives CDR1 SGHAT, CDR2 FQNNGV. This CDR3 is 14 amino acids long. V gave up 8 bases and J gave up 5 bases, with 18 bases separating them. The CDR3 is CASSRGRVWETQYF. The CDR3 DNA follows: TGTGCCAGCTCTAGAGGCAGGGTCTGGGAGACCCAGTACTTC.

V usage is TRBV5-1 and J usage is TRBJ2-7, with TRBD2 as a possible D gene (6 bases). CDR1 and CDR2 from the germline V gene are SGHRS and YFSETQ. The CDR3 covers 14 residues. V was pared by 3 bases and J by 4 bases, with 14 bases between. The CDR3 nucleotides are TGCGCCAGCAGCTCGGGACTCGAGCCTTACGAGCAGTACTTC. Translation: CASSSGLEPYEQYF.

CDR3 in DNA: TGTGCCAGCAGCGCTGCTAGTGGACAGGGCTACTATGGCTACACCTTC. This codes for CASSAASGQGYYGYTF. The rearrangement uses TRBV5-4 and TRBJ1-2; 8 bases fit TRBD1. The V segment lost 4 bases and the J segment 3 bases; nucleotides outside the gene matches: 11. Germline V gene data show CDR1 as SGHNT and CDR2 as YYREEE (reference sequence). The CDR3 loop spans 16 amino acids.

This sequence joins TRBV6-1 and TRBJ2-7; TRBD2 agrees at 11 bases. The germline gives CDR1 MNHNS, CDR2 SASEGT. The CDR3 covers 15 residues. Trimming cost V 6 bases and J 1 base; bases outside gene matches: 5. CDR3 bases: TGTGCCAGCAGCGGGACTAGCGGAGTGTCCTACGAGCAGTACTTC. The encoded protein is CASSGTSGVSYEQYF.

The chain carries TRBV11-3 and TRBJ2-3; 8 nucleotides match TRBD1. CDR3 length equals 14 residues. CDR1 SGHNT and CDR2 YENEEA come from the germline V gene. The V and J ends lost 5 bases and 4 bases, in that order; junction bases with no gene match: 5. This CDR3 is CASSRTGGADTQYF. The CDR3 coding sequence is TGTGCCAGCAGCCGAACAGGGGGTGCAGATACGCAGTATTTT.

The chain employs TRBV6-5 and TRBJ1-2; D is undetermined. Trimming removed 7 bases at V and 8 bases at J, with 20 bases between. The CDR3 runs 14 residues. Germline V gene data show CDR1 as MNHEY and CDR2 as SVGAGI. CDR3 loop: CASTGSGEGRGYTF. The CDR3 bases are TGTGCCAGCACCGGGTCCGGGGAGGGCAGGGGCTACACCTTC.

The chain has TRBV20-1 and TRBJ1-4; D call uncertain. There are 11 residues in the CDR3. V lost 5 bases and J 10 bases, leaving 11 bases between the germline ends. CDR1 and CDR2 (germline): DFQATT, SNEGSKA (reference sequence). CDR3 bases: TGCAGTGCTGAGGGTCGGGGAAAACTGTTTTTT. Encoded protein: CSAEGRGKLFF.

The sample holds one count of this clone. The chain employs TRBV5-4 and TRBJ2-3; 8 nucleotides agree with TRBD1. Germline CDR1 and CDR2: SGHNT and YYREEE (reference sequence). This CDR3 has 15 amino acids. J was trimmed by 1 base and V by 3 bases; bases with no gene match: 4. The CDR3 region has the DNA TGTGCCAGCAGCTACGGACAGGGCCGCACAGATACGCAGTATTTT. Translated, it gives CASSYGQGRTDTQYF.

This chain connects TRBV5-1 to TRBJ2-7; D gene ambiguous. Deletions cut 4 bases from V and 7 bases from J, with 9 bases between. Germline CDR1 and CDR2: SGHRS and YFSETQ. The CDR3 is 11 residues long. CDR3 amino acids: CASSLTREQYF. The CDR3 coding sequence is TGCGCCAGCAGCCTAACGAGGGAGCAGTACTTC.

The gene calls are TRBV5-4 and TRBJ1-1; D is undetermined. The CDR3 contains 15 residues. Trimming cost V 0 bases and J 1 base, with 10 bases left between them. Germline V gene lookup returns CDR1 SGHNT and CDR2 YYREEE (reference sequence). For the CDR3, the DNA is TGTGCCAGCAGCTTGGGGGAAGCGGGGAACACTGAAGCTTTCTTT. It yields the protein CASSLGEAGNTEAFF.

In its sample, this clone was seen once. The gene calls are TRBV10-1 and TRBJ2-7, with 7 bases fitting TRBD2. The CDR3 is 13 residues long. J gave up 1 base and V 8 bases, and 5 bases lay outside the gene matches. CDR1 is WNHNN, CDR2 SYGVQD, per germline (reference sequence). The CDR3 here is CASGSGMSYEQYF. The CDR3 DNA sequence: TGCGCCAGCGGGAGCGGGATGTCCTACGAGCAGTACTTC.

A few counts support this clone. The genes are TRBV4-1 and TRBJ1-2; the match to TRBD1 covers 9 bases. The V segment lost 1 base and the J segment 4 bases; nucleotides outside the gene matches: 7. The CDR3 spans 16 residues. The germline CDR1 and CDR2 sequences are MGHRA and YSYEKL. CDR3 nucleotides: TGCGCCAGCAGCCAAGGTACCGGGACAGGGACCTATGGCTACACCTTC. It encodes CASSQGTGTGTYGYTF.

This clone was recorded a few times. The rearrangement uses TRBV15 and TRBJ2-7, with 8 bases that match TRBD2. CDR1 and CDR2 from the germline V gene are LNHNV and YYDKDF (reference sequence). The CDR3 totals 18 residues. Germline trimming cut 0 bases from V and 7 bases from J; bases unmatched to any gene: 17. The CDR3 DNA reads as TGTGCCACCAGCAGAGAAGTACTAGCGGAGCCTGCGGGCTTGGAGCAGTACTTC. Protein sequence: CATSREVLAEPAGLEQYF.